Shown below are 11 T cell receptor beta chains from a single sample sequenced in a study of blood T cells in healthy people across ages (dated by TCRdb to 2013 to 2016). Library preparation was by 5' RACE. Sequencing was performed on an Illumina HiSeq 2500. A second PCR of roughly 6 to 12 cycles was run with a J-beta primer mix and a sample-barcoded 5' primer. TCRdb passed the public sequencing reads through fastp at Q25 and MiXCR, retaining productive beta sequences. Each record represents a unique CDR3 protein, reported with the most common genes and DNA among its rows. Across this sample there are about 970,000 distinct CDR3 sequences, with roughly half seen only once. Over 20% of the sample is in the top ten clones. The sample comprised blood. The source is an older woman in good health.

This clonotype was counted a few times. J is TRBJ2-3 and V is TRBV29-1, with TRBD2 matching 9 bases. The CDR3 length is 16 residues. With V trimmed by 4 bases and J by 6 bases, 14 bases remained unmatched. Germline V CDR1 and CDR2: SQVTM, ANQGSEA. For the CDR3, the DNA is TGCAGCGTTGGATTAGGGGGGACTAGCCGGGCGGATACGCAGTATTTT. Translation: CSVGLGGTSRADTQYF.

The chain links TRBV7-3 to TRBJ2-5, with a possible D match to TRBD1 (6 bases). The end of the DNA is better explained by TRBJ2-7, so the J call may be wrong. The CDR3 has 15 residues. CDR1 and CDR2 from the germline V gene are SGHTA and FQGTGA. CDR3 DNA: TGTGCCAGCAGCTTAAATGCAGGGGTCTACGACGAGCAGTACTTC. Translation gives CASSLNAGVYDEQYF.

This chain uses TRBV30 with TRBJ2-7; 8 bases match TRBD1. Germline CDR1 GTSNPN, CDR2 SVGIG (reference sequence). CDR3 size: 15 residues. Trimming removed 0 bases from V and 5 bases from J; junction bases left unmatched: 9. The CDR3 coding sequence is TGTGCCTGGAGTGTACTTCCCACAGGGGGAGACGAGCAGTACTTC. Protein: CAWSVLPTGGDEQYF.

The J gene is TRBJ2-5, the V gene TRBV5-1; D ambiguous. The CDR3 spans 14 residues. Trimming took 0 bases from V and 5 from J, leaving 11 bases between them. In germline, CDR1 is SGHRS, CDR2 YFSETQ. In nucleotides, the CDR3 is TGCGCCAGCAGCTTGGATCTCTCCGGGGAGACCCAGTACTTC. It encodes CASSLDLSGETQYF.

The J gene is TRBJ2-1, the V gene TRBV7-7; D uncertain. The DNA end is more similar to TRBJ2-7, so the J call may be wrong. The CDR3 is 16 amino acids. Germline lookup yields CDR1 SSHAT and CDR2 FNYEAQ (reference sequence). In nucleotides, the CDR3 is TGTGCCAGCAGCTTAGTTGCAGGAGCAAACTACAATGAGCAGTACTTC. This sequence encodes CASSLVAGANYNEQYF.

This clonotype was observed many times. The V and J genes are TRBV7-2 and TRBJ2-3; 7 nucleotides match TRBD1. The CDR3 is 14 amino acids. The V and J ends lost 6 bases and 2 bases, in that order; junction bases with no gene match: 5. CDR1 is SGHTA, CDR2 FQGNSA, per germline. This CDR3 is CASSPTGNTDTQYF. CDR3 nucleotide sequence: TGTGCCAGCAGTCCGACAGGGAACACAGATACGCAGTATTTT.

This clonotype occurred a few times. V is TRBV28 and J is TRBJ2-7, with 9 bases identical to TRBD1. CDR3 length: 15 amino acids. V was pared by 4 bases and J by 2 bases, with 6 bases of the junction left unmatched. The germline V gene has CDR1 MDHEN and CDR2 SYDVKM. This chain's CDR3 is CASSSRDRDPYEQYF. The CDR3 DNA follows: TGTGCCAGCAGTTCCCGGGACAGGGATCCCTACGAGCAGTACTTC.

This CDR3 is CSVQRGTEAFF. For the CDR3, the DNA is TGCAGTGTTCAAAGGGGGACTGAAGCTTTCTTT. The chain uses TRBV20-1 and TRBJ1-1; perhaps TRBD1 as D (6 bases). The germline CDR1 and CDR2 sequences are DFQATT and SNEGSKA (reference sequence). The germline V and J ends were trimmed by 7 bases and 5 bases, with 11 bases remaining between them. The CDR3 is made up of 11 amino acids.

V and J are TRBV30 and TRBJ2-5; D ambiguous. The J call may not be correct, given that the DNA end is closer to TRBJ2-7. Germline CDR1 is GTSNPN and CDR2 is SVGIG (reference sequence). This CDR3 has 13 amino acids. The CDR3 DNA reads TGTGCCTGGATGTCTCGCGGTGCCTACGAGCAGTACTTC. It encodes CAWMSRGAYEQYF.

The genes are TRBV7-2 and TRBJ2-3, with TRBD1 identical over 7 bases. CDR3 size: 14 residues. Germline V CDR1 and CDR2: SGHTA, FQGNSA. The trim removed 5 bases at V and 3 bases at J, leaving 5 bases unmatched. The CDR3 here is CASSPDRATDTQYF. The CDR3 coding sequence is TGTGCCAGCAGCCCTGACAGGGCGACAGATACGCAGTATTTT.

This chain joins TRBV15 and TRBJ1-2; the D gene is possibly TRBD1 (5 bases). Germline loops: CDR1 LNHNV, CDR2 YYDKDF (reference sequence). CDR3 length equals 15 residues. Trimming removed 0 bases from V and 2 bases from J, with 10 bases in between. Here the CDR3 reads CATSRDRTLNYGYTF. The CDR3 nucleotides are TGTGCCACCAGCAGAGATAGGACACTCAACTATGGCTACACCTTC. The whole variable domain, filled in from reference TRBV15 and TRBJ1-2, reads DAMVIQNPRYQVTQFGKPVTLSCSQTLNHNVMYWYQQKSSQAPKLLFHYYDKDFNNEADTPDNFQSRRPNTSFCFLDIRSPGLGDTAMYLCATSRDRTLNYGYTFGSGTRLTVV.